The clone carrying this TCR beta chain showed up just once. As yet, its antigen is unknown. The sample originates from a study of radiotherapy plus CTLA-4 blockade in lung cancer. Study details: Patients showed objective responses in around a sixth of cases and disease control in more than 25%. The study, taken as a whole, reports: Expansion in blood of tumor-derived TCR clones was seen after radiotherapy plus ipilimumab. Early clone dynamics of blood T cells, plus interferon-beta, reportedly predicted response best.

Repertoires were generated with immunoSEQ multiplex PCR, while TCRdb's copy carries only in-frame clones and drops some. Of about 100,000 clones listed, approximately 83% are singletons. CDR1 MNHEY and CDR2 SMNVEV come from the germline V gene (reference sequence). J lost 2 bases, V lost 4 bases, and 5 bases had no gene match. The length of the CDR3 is 15 residues. The chain has TRBV27 and TRBJ2-7; TRBD2 agrees at 10 bases. The receptor comes from a human donor with non-small cell lung cancer who had stable disease on radiotherapy plus ipilimumab. The specimen comprised peripheral blood, sampled from a patient treated with radiotherapy plus ipilimumab. The CDR3 bases are TGTGCCAGCAGTTCTAGCGGGAGCTTCACCTACGAGCAGTACTTC. Its protein is CASSSSGSFTYEQYF.